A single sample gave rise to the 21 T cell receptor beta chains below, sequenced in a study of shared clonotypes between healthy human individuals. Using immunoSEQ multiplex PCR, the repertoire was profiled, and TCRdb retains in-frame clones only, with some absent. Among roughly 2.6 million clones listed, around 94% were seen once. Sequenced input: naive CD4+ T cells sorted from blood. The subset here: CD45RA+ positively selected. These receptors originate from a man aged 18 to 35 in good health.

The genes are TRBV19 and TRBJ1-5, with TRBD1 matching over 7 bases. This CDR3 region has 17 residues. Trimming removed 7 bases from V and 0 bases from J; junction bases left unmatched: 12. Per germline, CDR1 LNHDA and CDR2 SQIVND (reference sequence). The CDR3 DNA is TGTGCCAGTACCGTATACGTTACAGGGGCTAGCAATCAGCCCCAGCATTTT. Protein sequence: CASTVYVTGASNQPQHF.

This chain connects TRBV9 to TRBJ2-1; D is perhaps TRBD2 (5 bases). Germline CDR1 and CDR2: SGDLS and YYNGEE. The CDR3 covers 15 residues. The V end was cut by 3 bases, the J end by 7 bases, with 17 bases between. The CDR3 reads CASSGSGPLGNEQFF. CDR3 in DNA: TGTGCCAGCAGCGGGAGCGGCCCCCTTGGGAATGAGCAGTTCTTC.

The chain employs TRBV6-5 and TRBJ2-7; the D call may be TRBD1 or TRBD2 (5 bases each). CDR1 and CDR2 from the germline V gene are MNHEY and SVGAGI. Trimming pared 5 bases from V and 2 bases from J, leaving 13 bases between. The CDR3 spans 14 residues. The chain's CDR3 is CASSMGRTTYEQYF. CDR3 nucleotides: TGTGCCAGCAGTATGGGACGGACCACCTACGAGCAGTACTTC.

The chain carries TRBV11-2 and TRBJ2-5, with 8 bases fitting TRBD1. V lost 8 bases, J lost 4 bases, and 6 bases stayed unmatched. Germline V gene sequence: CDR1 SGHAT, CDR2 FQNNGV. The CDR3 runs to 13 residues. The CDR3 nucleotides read TGTGCCAGCCGACAGGGGACAATAGAGACCCAGTACTTC. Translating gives CASRQGTIETQYF. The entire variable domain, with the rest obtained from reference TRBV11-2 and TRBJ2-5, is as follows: EAGVAQSPRYKIIEKRQSVAFWCNPISGHATLYWYQQILGQGPKLLIQFQNNGVVDDSQLPKDRFSAERLKGVDSTLKIQPAKLEDSAVYLCASRQGTIETQYFGPGTRLLVL.

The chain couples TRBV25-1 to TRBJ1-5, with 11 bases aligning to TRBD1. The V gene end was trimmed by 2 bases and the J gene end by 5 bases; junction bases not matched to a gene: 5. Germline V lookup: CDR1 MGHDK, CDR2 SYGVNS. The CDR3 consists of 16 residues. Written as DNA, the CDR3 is TGTGCCAGCAGTGAAACGGACAGGGGGCGCGATCAGCCCCAGCATTTT. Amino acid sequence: CASSETDRGRDQPQHF.

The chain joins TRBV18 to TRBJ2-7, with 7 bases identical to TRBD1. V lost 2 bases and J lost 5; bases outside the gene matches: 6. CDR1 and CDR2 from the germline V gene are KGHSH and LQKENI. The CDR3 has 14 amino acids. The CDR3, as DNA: TGTGCCAGCTCACCAGAACAGGGGCTCCACGAGCAGTACTTC. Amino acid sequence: CASSPEQGLHEQYF.

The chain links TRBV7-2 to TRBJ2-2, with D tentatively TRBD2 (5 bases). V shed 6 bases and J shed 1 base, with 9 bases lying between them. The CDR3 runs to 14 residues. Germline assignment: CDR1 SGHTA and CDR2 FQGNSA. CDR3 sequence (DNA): TGTGCCAGCAGGGCCAGCGGGAACACCGGGGAGCTGTTTTTT. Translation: CASRASGNTGELFF.

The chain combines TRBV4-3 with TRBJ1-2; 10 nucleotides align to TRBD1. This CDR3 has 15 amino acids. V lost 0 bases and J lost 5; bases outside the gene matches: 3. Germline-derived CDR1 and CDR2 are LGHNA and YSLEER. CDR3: CASSQDVGQGYGYTF. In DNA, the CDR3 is TGCGCCAGCAGCCAAGATGTGGGACAGGGGTATGGCTACACCTTC.

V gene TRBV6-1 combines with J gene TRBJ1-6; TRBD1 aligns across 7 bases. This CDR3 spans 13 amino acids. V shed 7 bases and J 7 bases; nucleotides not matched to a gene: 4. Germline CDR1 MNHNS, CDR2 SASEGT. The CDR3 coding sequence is TGTGCCAGCAACACAGGGGAAAATTCACCCCTCCACTTT. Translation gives CASNTGENSPLHF.

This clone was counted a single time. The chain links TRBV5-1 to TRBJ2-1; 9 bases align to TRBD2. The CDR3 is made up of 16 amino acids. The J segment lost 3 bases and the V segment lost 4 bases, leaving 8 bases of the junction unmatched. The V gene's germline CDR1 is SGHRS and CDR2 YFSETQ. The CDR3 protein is CASSPGEAGGYNEQFF. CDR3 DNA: TGCGCCAGCAGCCCAGGAGAAGCGGGGGGCTACAATGAGCAGTTCTTC.

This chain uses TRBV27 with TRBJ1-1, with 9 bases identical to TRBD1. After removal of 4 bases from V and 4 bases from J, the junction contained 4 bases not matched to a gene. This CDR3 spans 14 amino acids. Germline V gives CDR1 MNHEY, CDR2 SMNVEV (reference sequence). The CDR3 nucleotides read TGTGCCAGCAGTTCGGGACAGGGAGCCACTGAAGCTTTCTTT. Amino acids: CASSSGQGATEAFF.

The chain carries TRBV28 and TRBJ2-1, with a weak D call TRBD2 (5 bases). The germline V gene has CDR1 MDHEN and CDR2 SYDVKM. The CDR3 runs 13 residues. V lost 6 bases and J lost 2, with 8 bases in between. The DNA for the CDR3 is TGTGCCAGCAGAGACTACACCTACAATGAGCAGTTCTTC. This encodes CASRDYTYNEQFF.

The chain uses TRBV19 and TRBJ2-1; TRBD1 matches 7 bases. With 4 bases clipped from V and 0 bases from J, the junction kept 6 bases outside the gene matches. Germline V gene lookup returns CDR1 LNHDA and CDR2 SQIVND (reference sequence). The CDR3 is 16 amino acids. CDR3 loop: CASSRGQPTSYNEQFF. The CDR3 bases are TGTGCCAGTAGTAGGGGACAGCCGACCTCCTACAATGAGCAGTTCTTC.

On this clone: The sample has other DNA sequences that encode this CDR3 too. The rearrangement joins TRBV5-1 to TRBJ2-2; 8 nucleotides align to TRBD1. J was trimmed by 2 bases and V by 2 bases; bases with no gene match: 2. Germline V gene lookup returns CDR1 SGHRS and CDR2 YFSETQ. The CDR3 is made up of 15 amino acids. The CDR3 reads CASSFQGANTGELFF. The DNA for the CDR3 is TGCGCCAGCAGCTTTCAGGGGGCAAACACCGGGGAGCTGTTTTTT.

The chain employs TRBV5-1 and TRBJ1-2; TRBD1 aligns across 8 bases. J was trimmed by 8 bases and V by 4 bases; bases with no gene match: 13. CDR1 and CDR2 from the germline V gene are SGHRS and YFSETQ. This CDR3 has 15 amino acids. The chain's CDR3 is CASSLPGTGSIGYTF. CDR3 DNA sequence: TGCGCCAGCAGCCTTCCCGGGACAGGTTCTATCGGCTACACCTTC.

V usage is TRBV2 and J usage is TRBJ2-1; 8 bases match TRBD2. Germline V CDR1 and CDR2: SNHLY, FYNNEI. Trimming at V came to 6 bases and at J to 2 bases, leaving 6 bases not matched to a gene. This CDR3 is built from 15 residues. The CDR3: CASSLSGSPYNEQFF. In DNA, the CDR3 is TGTGCCAGCAGCCTCAGCGGGAGCCCCTACAATGAGCAGTTCTTC.

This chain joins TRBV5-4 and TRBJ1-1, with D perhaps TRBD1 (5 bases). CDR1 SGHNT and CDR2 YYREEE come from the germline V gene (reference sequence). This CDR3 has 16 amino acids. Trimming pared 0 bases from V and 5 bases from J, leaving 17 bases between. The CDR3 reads CASSLGESQGITEAFF. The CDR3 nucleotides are TGTGCCAGCAGCTTGGGTGAGAGTCAGGGTATAACTGAAGCTTTCTTT.

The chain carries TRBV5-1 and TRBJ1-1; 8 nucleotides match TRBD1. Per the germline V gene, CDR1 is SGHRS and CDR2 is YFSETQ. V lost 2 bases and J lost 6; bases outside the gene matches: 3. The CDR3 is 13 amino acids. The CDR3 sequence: CASSFSGQAEAFF. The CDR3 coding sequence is TGCGCCAGCAGCTTTTCGGGACAGGCTGAAGCTTTCTTT.

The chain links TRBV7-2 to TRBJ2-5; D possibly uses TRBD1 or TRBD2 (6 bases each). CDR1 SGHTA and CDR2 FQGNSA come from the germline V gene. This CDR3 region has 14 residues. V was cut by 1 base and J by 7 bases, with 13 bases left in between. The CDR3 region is CASSLDGGRGTQYF. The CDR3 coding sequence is TGTGCCAGCAGCTTAGATGGGGGGCGGGGGACCCAGTACTTC.

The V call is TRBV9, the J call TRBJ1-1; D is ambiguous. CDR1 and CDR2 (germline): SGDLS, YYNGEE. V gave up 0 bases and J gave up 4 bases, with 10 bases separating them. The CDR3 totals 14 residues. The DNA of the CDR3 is TGTGCCAGCAGCGTAGTGTCCCAAACCACTGAAGCTTTCTTT. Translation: CASSVVSQTTEAFF.

The CDR3 DNA sequence: TGTGCCAGCAGCTCCCAAATGGTACACTACACCTTC. It translates to CASSSQMVHYTF. The J gene is TRBJ1-2, the V gene TRBV5-6; no reliable D call. The CDR3 has 12 amino acids. V was shortened by 3 bases and J by 10 bases, with 13 bases between the two germline ends. CDR1 is SGHDT, CDR2 YYEEEE, per germline.